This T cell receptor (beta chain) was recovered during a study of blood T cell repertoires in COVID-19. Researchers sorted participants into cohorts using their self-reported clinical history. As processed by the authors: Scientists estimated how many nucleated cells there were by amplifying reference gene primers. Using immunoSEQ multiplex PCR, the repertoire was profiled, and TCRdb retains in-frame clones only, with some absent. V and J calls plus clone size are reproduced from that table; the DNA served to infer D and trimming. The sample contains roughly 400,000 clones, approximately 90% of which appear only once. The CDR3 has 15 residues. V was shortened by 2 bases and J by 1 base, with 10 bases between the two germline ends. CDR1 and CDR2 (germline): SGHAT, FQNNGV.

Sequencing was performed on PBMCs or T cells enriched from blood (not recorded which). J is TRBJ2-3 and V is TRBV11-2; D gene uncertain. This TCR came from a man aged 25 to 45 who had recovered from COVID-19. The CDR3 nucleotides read TGTGCCAGCAGCTTAATGGCAGGCGGCACAGATACGCAGTATTTT. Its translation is CASSLMAGGTDTQYF.